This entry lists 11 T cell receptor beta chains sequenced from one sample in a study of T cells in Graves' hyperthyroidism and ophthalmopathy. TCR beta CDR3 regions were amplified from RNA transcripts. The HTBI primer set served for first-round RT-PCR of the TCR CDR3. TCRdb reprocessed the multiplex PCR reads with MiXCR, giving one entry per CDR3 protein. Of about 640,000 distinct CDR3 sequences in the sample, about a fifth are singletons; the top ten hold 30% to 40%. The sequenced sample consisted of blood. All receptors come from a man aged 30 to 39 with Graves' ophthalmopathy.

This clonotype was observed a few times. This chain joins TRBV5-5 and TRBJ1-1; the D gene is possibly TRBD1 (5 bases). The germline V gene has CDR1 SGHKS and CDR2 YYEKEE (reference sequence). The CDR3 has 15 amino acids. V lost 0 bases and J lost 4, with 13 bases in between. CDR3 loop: CASSLGPRESTEAFF. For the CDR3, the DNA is TGTGCCAGCAGCTTGGGTCCCAGGGAGTCCACTGAAGCTTTCTTT.

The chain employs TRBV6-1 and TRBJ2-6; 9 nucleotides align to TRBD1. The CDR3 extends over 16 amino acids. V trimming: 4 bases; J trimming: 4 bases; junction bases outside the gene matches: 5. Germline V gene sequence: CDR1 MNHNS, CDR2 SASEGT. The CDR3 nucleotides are TGTGCCAGCAGTGGGGGACAGGGAACGGGGGCCAACGTCCTGACTTTC. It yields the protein CASSGGQGTGANVLTF.

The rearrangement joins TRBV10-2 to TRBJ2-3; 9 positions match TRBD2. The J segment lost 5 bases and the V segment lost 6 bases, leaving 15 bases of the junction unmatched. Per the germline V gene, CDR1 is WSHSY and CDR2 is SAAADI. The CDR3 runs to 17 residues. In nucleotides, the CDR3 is TGCGCCAGCAGGGGCCGCAATCTAGCGGGAAACGAAGATACGCAGTATTTT. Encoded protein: CASRGRNLAGNEDTQYF.

The CDR3 loop reads CAITSGYTDTQYF. As DNA, the CDR3 is TGTGCCATCACAAGCGGCTACACAGATACGCAGTATTTT. The chain recombines TRBV10-3 with TRBJ2-3; maybe TRBD2 (5 bases). Germline values: CDR1 ENHRY, CDR2 SYGVKD. The CDR3 is 13 residues long. V was pared by 7 bases and J by 2 bases, with 10 bases between.

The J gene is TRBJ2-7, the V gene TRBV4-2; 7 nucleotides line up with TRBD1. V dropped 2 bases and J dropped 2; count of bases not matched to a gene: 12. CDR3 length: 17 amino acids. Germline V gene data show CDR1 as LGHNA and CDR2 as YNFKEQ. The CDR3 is CASSQISPTGAAYEQYF. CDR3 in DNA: TGTGCCAGCAGCCAAATTTCCCCCACAGGGGCAGCCTACGAGCAGTACTTC.

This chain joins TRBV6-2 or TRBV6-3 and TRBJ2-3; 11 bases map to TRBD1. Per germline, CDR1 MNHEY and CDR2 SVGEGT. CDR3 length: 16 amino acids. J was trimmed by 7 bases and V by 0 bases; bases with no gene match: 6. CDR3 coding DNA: TGTGCCAGCAGTTACTCCGGACAGGGGGCGAGAAATACGCAGTATTTT. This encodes CASSYSGQGARNTQYF.

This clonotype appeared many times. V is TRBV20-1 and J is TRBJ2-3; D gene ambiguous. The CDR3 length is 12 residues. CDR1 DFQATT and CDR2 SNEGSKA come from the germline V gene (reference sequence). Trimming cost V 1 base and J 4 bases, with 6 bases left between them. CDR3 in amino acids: CSARGGSDTQYF. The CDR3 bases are TGCAGTGCTAGAGGTGGATCAGATACGCAGTATTTT.

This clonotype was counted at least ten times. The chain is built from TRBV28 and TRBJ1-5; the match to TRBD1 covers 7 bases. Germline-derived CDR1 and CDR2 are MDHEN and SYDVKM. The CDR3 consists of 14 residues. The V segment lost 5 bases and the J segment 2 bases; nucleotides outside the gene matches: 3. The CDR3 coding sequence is TGTGCCAGCAGTATCGGGACAGGCAATCAGCCCCAGCATTTT. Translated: CASSIGTGNQPQHF.

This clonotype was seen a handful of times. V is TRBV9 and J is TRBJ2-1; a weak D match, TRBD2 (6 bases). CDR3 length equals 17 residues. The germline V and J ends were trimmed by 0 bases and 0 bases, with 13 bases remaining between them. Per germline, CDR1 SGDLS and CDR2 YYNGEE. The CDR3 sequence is CASSVVGGQSSYNEQFF. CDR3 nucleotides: TGTGCCAGCAGCGTAGTTGGAGGGCAAAGCTCCTACAATGAGCAGTTCTTC.

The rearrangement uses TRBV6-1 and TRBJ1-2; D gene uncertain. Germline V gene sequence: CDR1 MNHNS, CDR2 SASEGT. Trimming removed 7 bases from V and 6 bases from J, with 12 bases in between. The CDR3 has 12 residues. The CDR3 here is CASKIGYDGYTF. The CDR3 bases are TGTGCCAGCAAAATAGGGTATGATGGCTACACCTTC.

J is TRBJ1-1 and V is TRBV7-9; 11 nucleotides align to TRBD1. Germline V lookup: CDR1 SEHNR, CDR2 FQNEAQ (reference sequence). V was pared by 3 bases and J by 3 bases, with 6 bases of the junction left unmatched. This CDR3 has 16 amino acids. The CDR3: CASSFAAGQGDTEAFF. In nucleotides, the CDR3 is TGTGCCAGCAGCTTCGCCGCGGGACAGGGGGACACTGAAGCTTTCTTT.